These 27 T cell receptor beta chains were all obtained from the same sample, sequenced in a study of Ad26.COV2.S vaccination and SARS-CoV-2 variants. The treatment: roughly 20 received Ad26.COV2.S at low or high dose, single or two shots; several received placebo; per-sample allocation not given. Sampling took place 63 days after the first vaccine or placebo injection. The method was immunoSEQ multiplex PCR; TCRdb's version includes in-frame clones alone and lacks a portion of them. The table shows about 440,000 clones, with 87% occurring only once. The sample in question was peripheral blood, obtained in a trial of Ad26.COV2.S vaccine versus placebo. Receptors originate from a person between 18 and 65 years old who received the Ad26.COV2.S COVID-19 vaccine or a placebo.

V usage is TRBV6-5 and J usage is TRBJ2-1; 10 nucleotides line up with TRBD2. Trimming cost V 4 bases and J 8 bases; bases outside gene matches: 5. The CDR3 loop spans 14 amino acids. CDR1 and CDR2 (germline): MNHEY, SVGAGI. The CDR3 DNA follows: TGTGCCAGCAGTTCGAGAGGACTAGCGGATGAGCAGTTCTTC. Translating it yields CASSSRGLADEQFF.

CDR3 region: CASSQGTSGSEYIQYF. CDR3 nucleotide sequence: TGTGCCAGCAGCCAAGGGACTAGCGGGAGTGAGTACATTCAGTACTTC. This chain uses TRBV3-1 (or the pseudogene TRBV3-2) with TRBJ2-4, with 13 bases matching TRBD2. Germline V gives CDR1 LGHDT, CDR2 YNNKEL (reference sequence). With V trimmed by 1 base and J by 8 bases, 5 bases remained unmatched. This CDR3 is 16 amino acids long.

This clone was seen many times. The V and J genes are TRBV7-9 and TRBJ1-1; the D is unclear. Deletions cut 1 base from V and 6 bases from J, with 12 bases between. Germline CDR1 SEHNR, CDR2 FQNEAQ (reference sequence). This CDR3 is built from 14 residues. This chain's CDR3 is CASSLVEALAEAFF. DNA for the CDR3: TGTGCCAGCAGCTTAGTAGAGGCGCTGGCTGAAGCTTTCTTT.

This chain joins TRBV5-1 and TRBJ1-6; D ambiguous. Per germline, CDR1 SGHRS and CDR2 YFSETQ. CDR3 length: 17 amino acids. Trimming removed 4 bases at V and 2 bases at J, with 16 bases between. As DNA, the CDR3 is TGCGCCAGCAGCGGGAGAGCCCAAGGCCCCTATAATTCACCCCTCCACTTT. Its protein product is CASSGRAQGPYNSPLHF.

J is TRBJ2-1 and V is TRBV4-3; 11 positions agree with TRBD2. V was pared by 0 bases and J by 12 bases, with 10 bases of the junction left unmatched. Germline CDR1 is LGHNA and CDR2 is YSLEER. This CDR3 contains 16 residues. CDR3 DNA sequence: TGCGCCAGCAGCCAAGAGGTGGTAGCGGGAGGGCATACGCAGTTCTTC. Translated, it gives CASSQEVVAGGHTQFF.

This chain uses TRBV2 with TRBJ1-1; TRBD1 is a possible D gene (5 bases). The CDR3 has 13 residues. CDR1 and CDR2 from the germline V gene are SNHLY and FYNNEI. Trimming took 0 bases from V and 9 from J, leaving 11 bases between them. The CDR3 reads CASSEAQGGKAFF. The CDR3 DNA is TGTGCCAGCAGTGAAGCCCAGGGCGGGAAAGCTTTCTTT.

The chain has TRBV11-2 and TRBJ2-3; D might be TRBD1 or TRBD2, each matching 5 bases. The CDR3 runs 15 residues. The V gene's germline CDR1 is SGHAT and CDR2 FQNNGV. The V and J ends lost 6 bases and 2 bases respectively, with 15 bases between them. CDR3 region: CASSRPGTYTDTQYF. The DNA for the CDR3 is TGTGCCAGCAGTCGCCCCGGGACGTACACAGATACGCAGTATTTT.

The CDR3 DNA sequence: TGTGCCAGCAGCGTAGATGTAGCGACAGGCTACACCTTC. As protein: CASSVDVATGYTF. The chain carries TRBV9 and TRBJ1-2; D unclear. The CDR3 sequence is 13 residues long. The V end was cut by 0 bases, the J end by 8 bases, with 11 bases between. CDR1 and CDR2 (germline): SGDLS, YYNGEE.

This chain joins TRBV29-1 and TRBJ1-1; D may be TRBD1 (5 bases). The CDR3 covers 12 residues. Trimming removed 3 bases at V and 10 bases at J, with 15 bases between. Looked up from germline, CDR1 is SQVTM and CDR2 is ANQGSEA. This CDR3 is CSVESGIGGAFF. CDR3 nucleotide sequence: TGCAGCGTTGAGTCTGGCATTGGGGGAGCTTTCTTT. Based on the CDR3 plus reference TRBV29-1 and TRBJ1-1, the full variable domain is SAVISQKPSRDICQRGTSLTIQCQVDSQVTMMFWYRQQPGQSLTLIATANQGSEATYESGFVIDKFPISRPNLTFSTLTVSNMSPEDSSIYLCSVESGIGGAFFGQGTRLTVV.

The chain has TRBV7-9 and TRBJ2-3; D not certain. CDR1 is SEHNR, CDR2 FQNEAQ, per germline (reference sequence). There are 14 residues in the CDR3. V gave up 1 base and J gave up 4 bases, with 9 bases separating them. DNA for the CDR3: TGTGCCAGCAGCTTAGGACTCATAGCAGATACGCAGTATTTT. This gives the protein CASSLGLIADTQYF.

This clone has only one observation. This CDR3 reads CASSQAGQGGAEAFF. Written as DNA, the CDR3 is TGCGCCAGCAGCCAAGCCGGACAGGGGGGCGCTGAAGCTTTCTTT. J is TRBJ1-1 and V is TRBV4-1, with 10 bases that match TRBD1. The V and J ends lost 1 base and 6 bases, in that order; junction bases with no gene match: 5. In germline, CDR1 is MGHRA, CDR2 YSYEKL. The CDR3 is made up of 15 amino acids.

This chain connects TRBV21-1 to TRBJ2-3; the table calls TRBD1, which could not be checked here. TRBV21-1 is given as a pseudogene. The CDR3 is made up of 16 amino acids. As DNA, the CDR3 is TGTGCCAGCAGCAAAGACAACAGGGGCGGCACAGATACGCAGTATTTT. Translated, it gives CASSKDNRGGTDTQYF.

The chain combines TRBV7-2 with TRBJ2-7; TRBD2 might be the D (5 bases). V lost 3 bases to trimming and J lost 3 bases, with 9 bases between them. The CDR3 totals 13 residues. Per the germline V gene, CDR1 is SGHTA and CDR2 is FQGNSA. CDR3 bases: TGTGCCAGCAGCTTTAGGAGGATCTACGAGCAGTACTTC. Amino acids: CASSFRRIYEQYF. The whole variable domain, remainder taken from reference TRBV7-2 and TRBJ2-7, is GAGVSQSPSNKVTEKGKDVELRCDPISGHTALYWYRQSLGQGLEFLIYFQGNSAPDKSGLPSDRFSAERTGGSVSTLTIQRTQQEDSAVYLCASSFRRIYEQYFGPGTRLTVT.

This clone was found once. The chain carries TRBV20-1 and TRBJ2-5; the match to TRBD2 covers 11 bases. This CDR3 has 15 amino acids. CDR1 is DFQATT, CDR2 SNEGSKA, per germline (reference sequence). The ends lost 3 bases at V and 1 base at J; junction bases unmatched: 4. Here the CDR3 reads CSASLAGGTQETQYF. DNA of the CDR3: TGCAGTGCTAGTCTAGCGGGAGGTACCCAAGAGACCCAGTACTTC.

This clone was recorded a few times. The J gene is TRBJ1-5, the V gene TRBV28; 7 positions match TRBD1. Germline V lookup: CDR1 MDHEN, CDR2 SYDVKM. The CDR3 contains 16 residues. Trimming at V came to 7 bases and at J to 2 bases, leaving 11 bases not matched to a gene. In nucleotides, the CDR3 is TGTGCCAGCACCTATCAGGGGGGTGGAGGCAATCAGCCCCAGCATTTT. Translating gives CASTYQGGGGNQPQHF.

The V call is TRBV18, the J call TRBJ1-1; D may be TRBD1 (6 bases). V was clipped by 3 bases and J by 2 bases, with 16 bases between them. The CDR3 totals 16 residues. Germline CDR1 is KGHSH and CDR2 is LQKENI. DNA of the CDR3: TGTGCCAGCTCACCGAGCAGACAGGAGATCAACACTGAAGCTTTCTTT. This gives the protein CASSPSRQEINTEAFF.

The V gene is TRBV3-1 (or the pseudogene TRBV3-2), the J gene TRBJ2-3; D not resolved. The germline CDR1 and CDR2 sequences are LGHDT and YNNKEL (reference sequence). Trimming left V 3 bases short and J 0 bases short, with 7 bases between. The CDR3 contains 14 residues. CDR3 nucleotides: TGTGCCAGCAGCCATGGGCGAAGCACAGATACGCAGTATTTT. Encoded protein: CASSHGRSTDTQYF.

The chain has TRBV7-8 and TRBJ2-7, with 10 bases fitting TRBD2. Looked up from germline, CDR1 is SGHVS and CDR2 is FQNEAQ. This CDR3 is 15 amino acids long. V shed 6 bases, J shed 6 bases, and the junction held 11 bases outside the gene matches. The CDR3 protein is CASSPTSGAIGEQYF. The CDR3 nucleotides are TGTGCCAGCAGTCCAACTAGCGGGGCGATCGGCGAGCAGTACTTC.

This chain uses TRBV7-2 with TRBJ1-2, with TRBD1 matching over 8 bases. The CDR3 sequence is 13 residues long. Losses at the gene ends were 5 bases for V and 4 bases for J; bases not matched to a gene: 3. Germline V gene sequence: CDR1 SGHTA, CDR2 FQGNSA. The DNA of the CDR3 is TGTGCCAGCAGCCCGGACAGGGCCTATGGCTACACCTTC. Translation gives CASSPDRAYGYTF.

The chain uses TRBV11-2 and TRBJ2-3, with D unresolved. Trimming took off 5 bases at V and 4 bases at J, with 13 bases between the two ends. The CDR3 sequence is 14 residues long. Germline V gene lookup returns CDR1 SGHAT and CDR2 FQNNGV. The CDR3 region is CASSPQFVPDTQYF. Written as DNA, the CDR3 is TGTGCCAGCAGCCCCCAATTCGTTCCAGATACGCAGTATTTT.

As DNA, the CDR3 is TGTGCCAGCAGCTTAGGTCCTAGCGCCTCCTACAATGAGCAGTTCTTC. This translates into CASSLGPSASYNEQFF. V is TRBV7-7 and J is TRBJ2-1; D is perhaps TRBD2 (6 bases). The germline gives CDR1 SSHAT, CDR2 FNYEAQ (reference sequence). V was shortened by 1 base and J by 0 bases, with 10 bases between the two germline ends. This CDR3 contains 16 residues.

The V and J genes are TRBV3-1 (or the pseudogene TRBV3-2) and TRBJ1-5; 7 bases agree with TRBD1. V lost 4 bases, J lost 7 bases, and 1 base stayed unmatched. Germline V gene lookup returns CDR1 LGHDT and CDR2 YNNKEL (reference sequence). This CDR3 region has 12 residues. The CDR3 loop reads CASSLGQQPQHF. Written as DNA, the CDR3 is TGTGCCAGCAGCCTGGGACAGCAGCCCCAGCATTTT.

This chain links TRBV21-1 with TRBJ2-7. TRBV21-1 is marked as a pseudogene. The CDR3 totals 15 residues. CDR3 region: CASSKKGTAAYEQYF. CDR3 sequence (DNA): TGTGCCAGCAGCAAAAAGGGGACGGCTGCCTACGAGCAGTACTTC.

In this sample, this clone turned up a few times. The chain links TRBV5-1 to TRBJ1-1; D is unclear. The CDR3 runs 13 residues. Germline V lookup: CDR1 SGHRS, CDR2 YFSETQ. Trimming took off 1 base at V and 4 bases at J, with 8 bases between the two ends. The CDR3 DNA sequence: TGCGCCAGCAGCTTGAGGGAGAGCACTGAAGCTTTCTTT. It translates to CASSLRESTEAFF.

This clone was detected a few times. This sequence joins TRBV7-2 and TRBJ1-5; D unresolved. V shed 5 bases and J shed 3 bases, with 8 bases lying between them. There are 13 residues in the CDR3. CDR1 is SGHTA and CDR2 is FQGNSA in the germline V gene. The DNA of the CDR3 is TGTGCCAGCAGCCGGGGATACAATCAGCCCCAGCATTTT. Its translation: CASSRGYNQPQHF. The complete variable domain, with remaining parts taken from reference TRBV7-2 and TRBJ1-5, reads GAGVSQSPSNKVTEKGKDVELRCDPISGHTALYWYRQSLGQGLEFLIYFQGNSAPDKSGLPSDRFSAERTGGSVSTLTIQRTQQEDSAVYLCASSRGYNQPQHFGDGTRLSIL.

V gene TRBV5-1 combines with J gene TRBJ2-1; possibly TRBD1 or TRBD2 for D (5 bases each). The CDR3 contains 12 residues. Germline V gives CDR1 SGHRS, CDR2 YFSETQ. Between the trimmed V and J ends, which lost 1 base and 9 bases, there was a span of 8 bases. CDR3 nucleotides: TGCGCCAGCAGCTTGAATGGGGGTGAGCAGTTCTTC. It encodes CASSLNGGEQFF.

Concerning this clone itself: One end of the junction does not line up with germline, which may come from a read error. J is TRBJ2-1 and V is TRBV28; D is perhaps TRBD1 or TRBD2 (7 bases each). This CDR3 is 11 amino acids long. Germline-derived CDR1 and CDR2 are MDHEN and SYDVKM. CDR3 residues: CASSGAGGVVF. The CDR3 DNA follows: TGTGCCAGCAGTGGGGCAGGGGGGGTTGTCTTC.